The 23 T cell receptor beta chains presented below share a single source sample, sequenced in a study of blood T cell repertoires in COVID-19. The method was immunoSEQ multiplex PCR; TCRdb's version includes in-frame clones alone and lacks a portion of them. The sample holds a few hundred thousand clones, about 85% seen once. The specimen sequenced was PBMCs or T cells enriched from blood (not recorded which). These receptors all come from a woman in her thirties who had recovered from COVID-19.

The CDR3 region is CASSEGVRIDNEQFF. For the CDR3, the DNA is TGTGCCAGCAGTGAAGGTGTCAGAATTGACAATGAGCAGTTCTTC. The genes are TRBV6-1 and TRBJ2-1, with D unclear. The germline V gene has CDR1 MNHNS and CDR2 SASEGT. Between the trimmed V and J ends, which lost 1 base and 5 bases, there was a span of 12 bases. CDR3 size: 15 residues.

This clone was found once. The V gene is TRBV25-1, the J gene TRBJ1-1; no clear D gene. V lost 6 bases to trimming and J lost 4 bases, with 9 bases between them. CDR1 is MGHDK and CDR2 is SYGVNS in the germline V gene. This CDR3 has 12 residues. The CDR3 is CASSAVRTEAFF. CDR3 nucleotides: TGTGCCAGCAGCGCGGTTCGCACTGAAGCTTTCTTT.

This chain links TRBV24-1 with TRBJ2-3; D gene uncertain. V was clipped by 3 bases and J by 1 base, with 7 bases between them. This CDR3 has 14 amino acids. The V gene's germline CDR1 is KGHDR and CDR2 SFDVKD. CDR3 sequence reads: CATSDRRGTDTQYF. The CDR3 DNA follows: TGTGCCACCAGTGATCGCCGGGGCACAGATACGCAGTATTTT.

This clone was observed a single time. V is TRBV2 and J is TRBJ1-2; the match to TRBD1 covers 9 bases. The CDR3 is made up of 16 amino acids. Germline loops: CDR1 SNHLY, CDR2 FYNNEI. V trimming: 7 bases; J trimming: 5 bases; junction bases outside the gene matches: 14. CDR3 in DNA: TGTGCCAGCACCTCGGACAGGGGCAGGAGGGGGTATGGCTACACCTTC. This encodes CASTSDRGRRGYGYTF. The variable domain in full, completed from reference TRBV2 and TRBJ1-2, reads EPEVTQTPSHQVTQMGQEVILRCVPISNHLYFYWYRQILGQKVEFLVSFYNNEISEKSEIFDDQFSVERPDGSNFTLKIRSTKLEDSAMYFCASTSDRGRRGYGYTFGSGTRLTVV.

The chain employs TRBV6-5 and TRBJ2-7; TRBD1 might be the D (6 bases). Trimming took off 8 bases at V and 2 bases at J, with 16 bases between the two ends. Looked up from germline, CDR1 is MNHEY and CDR2 is SVGAGI. The CDR3 runs 14 residues. CDR3 sequence (DNA): TGTGCCAGCTCCAGGGGCCCCATGACCTACGAGCAGTACTTC. Translated: CASSRGPMTYEQYF.

The CDR3 region is CASSIPGLAEFTDTQYF. CDR3 sequence (DNA): TGTGCCAGTAGTATACCGGGGCTAGCGGAATTCACAGATACGCAGTATTTT. The V gene is TRBV19, the J gene TRBJ2-3, with 7 positions matching TRBD2. The CDR3 has 17 amino acids. V dropped 2 bases and J dropped 2; count of bases not matched to a gene: 10. Germline V CDR1 and CDR2: LNHDA, SQIVND (reference sequence).

V usage is TRBV11-2 and J usage is TRBJ2-5; 12 bases agree with TRBD1. Germline CDR1 and CDR2: SGHAT and FQNNGV. There are 16 residues in the CDR3. V lost 1 base to trimming and J lost 4 bases; unmatched junction nucleotides: 4. In DNA, the CDR3 is TGTGCCAGCAGCTTAGTGGGACAGGGGGCTAGAGAGACCCAGTACTTC. Translated: CASSLVGQGARETQYF.

The V call is TRBV18, the J call TRBJ1-5; D possibly corresponds to TRBD1 (5 bases). CDR3 length equals 15 residues. Germline V gives CDR1 KGHSH, CDR2 LQKENI. V lost 2 bases to trimming and J lost 6 bases, with 14 bases between them. The CDR3 loop reads CASSPSAREGQPQHF. CDR3 sequence (DNA): TGTGCCAGCTCACCATCGGCCAGGGAGGGTCAGCCCCAGCATTTT. The full variable domain, rest sourced from reference TRBV18 and TRBJ1-5, is NAGVMQNPRHLVRRRGQEARLRCSPMKGHSHVYWYRQLPEEGLKFMVYLQKENIIDESGMPKERFSAEFPKEGPSILRIQQVVRGDSAAYFCASSPSAREGQPQHFGDGTRLSIL.

The gene calls are TRBV14 and TRBJ1-2; tentatively, D is TRBD1 (5 bases). V was pared by 4 bases and J by 7 bases, with 13 bases between. Germline CDR1 and CDR2: SGHDN and FVKESK. The CDR3 totals 13 residues. The CDR3 reads CASSPRFQGGYTF. In DNA form, the CDR3 reads TGTGCCAGCAGCCCCAGGTTCCAGGGTGGCTACACCTTC.

The V call is TRBV5-1, the J call TRBJ2-3; D unresolved. V lost 4 bases and J 1 base, leaving 10 bases between the germline ends. This CDR3 region has 14 residues. Germline V lookup: CDR1 SGHRS, CDR2 YFSETQ. The CDR3 spells CASSSASRTDTQYF. CDR3 DNA: TGCGCCAGCAGCAGCGCCTCTCGCACAGATACGCAGTATTTT.

The V call is TRBV30, the J call TRBJ2-5; TRBD2 matches at 7 bases. Germline V gene data show CDR1 as GTSNPN and CDR2 as SVGIG (reference sequence). The CDR3 runs 13 residues. The V gene end was trimmed by 3 bases and the J gene end by 5 bases; junction bases not matched to a gene: 6. CDR3 DNA sequence: TGTGCCTGGAGGGAAGCGGGGAGGGAGACCCAGTACTTC. It translates to CAWREAGRETQYF.

This chain links TRBV29-1 with TRBJ1-3; D gene uncertain. The CDR3 runs to 13 residues. V dropped 6 bases and J dropped 3 bases, with 12 bases sitting between them. CDR1 SQVTM and CDR2 ANQGSEA come from the germline V gene. The CDR3 is CSVVHGGGNTIYF. CDR3 DNA sequence: TGCAGCGTAGTACATGGAGGTGGAAACACCATATATTTT.

This clone was counted once. The chain links TRBV2 to TRBJ2-5; 13 bases map to TRBD2. The CDR3 has 17 amino acids. CDR1 and CDR2 from the germline V gene are SNHLY and FYNNEI. V was pared by 2 bases and J by 1 base, with 4 bases of the junction left unmatched. CDR3 region: CASSEQGLAGVQETQYF. The CDR3 DNA reads TGTGCCAGCAGTGAACAAGGACTAGCGGGGGTCCAAGAGACCCAGTACTTC. Full variable domain (outside the CDR3, taken from reference TRBV2 and TRBJ2-5): EPEVTQTPSHQVTQMGQEVILRCVPISNHLYFYWYRQILGQKVEFLVSFYNNEISEKSEIFDDQFSVERPDGSNFTLKIRSTKLEDSAMYFCASSEQGLAGVQETQYFGPGTRLLVL.

This clone has a single count. CDR3 coding DNA: TGTGCCAGCAGTTTATCTACTCAGGGGCTGAGCACAGATACGCAGTATTTT. It translates to CASSLSTQGLSTDTQYF. The chain joins TRBV27 to TRBJ2-3, with a weak D call TRBD1 (6 bases). Germline CDR1 reads MNHEY; CDR2 reads SMNVEV (reference sequence). Trimming stripped 0 bases from V and 0 bases from J, with 13 bases between. This CDR3 region has 17 residues.

In its sample, this clone was seen once. The chain joins TRBV6-5 to TRBJ1-1; possible D gene TRBD1, 6 bases. Trimming removed 11 bases at V and 7 bases at J, with 17 bases between. This CDR3 comprises 12 residues. Germline loops: CDR1 MNHEY, CDR2 SVGAGI. CDR3 DNA sequence: TGTGCCGCCGGCCAGGGGATAAGTGAAGCTTTCTTT. The encoded protein is CAAGQGISEAFF.

The genes are TRBV6-6 and TRBJ2-6, with TRBD1 matching 10 bases. The germline gives CDR1 MNHNY, CDR2 SVGAGI (reference sequence). The CDR3 has 18 residues. V shed 5 bases, J shed 1 base, and the junction held 8 bases outside the gene matches. CDR3 protein: CASSQRQGATSGANVLTF. The CDR3 coding sequence is TGTGCCAGCAGTCAAAGACAGGGGGCAACTTCTGGGGCCAACGTCCTGACTTTC.

This sequence joins TRBV19 and TRBJ2-5; tentatively, D is TRBD1 (5 bases). The CDR3 covers 15 residues. V was cut by 3 bases and J by 1 base, with 12 bases left in between. CDR1 and CDR2 (germline): LNHDA, SQIVND (reference sequence). In nucleotides, the CDR3 is TGTGCCAGTAGTATCCGTGGGCAGGGCCAAGAGACCCAGTACTTC. Translated, it gives CASSIRGQGQETQYF.

V is TRBV5-1 and J is TRBJ2-5; 7 bases agree with TRBD1. The CDR3 is 16 amino acids. Germline values: CDR1 SGHRS, CDR2 YFSETQ. The J segment lost 5 bases and the V segment lost 4 bases, leaving 14 bases of the junction unmatched. CDR3 in amino acids: CASSQGNRGLQETQYF. The CDR3, as DNA: TGCGCCAGCAGCCAGGGAAACAGGGGCCTCCAGGAGACCCAGTACTTC.

In regard to this clone: Relative to the germline gene, one junction end is altered; a read error may explain this. The chain couples TRBV9 to TRBJ2-1; TRBD2 matches at 10 bases. Germline V CDR1 and CDR2: SGDLS, YYNGEE. This CDR3 comprises 15 residues. The CDR3 here is CASSATGLADREPFF. For the CDR3, the DNA is TGTGCCAGCAGCGCCACCGGACTAGCGGACCGTGAGCCGTTCTTC.

This sequence joins TRBV18 and TRBJ1-2; D is unclear. Germline V gene data show CDR1 as KGHSH and CDR2 as LQKENI. The V gene lost 3 bases and the J gene lost 3 bases, with 5 bases spanning the gap. The CDR3 has 12 residues. The CDR3 loop is CASSPADYGYTF. The CDR3 DNA is TGTGCCAGCTCACCGGCCGACTATGGCTACACCTTC.

The J gene is TRBJ2-2, the V gene TRBV5-1, with D perhaps TRBD2 (5 bases). CDR1 and CDR2 from the germline V gene are SGHRS and YFSETQ. V lost 3 bases to trimming and J lost 1 base, with 7 bases between them. The CDR3 has 14 residues. The CDR3 loop is CASSSSRNTGELFF. As DNA, the CDR3 is TGCGCCAGCAGCTCTAGCCGGAACACCGGGGAGCTGTTTTTT.

This clone came up once. The chain couples TRBV19 to TRBJ2-3; weak D call: TRBD2 (5 bases). Germline V gene lookup returns CDR1 LNHDA and CDR2 SQIVND (reference sequence). V lost 4 bases and J 9 bases, leaving 11 bases between the germline ends. This CDR3 is built from 12 residues. The CDR3 protein is CASSTLANTQYF. The DNA for the CDR3 is TGTGCCAGTAGTACCCTAGCTAACACGCAGTATTTT.

This clone was counted between two and nine times. The rearrangement uses TRBV29-1 and TRBJ1-2, with a weak D call TRBD1 (5 bases). The V end lost 5 bases, the J end lost 4 bases, and 11 bases lay between the germline ends. CDR3 length: 12 amino acids. Germline V gives CDR1 SQVTM, CDR2 ANQGSEA. DNA for the CDR3: TGCAGCGTTTGGGGCGGGGGCTATGGCTACACCTTC. This encodes CSVWGGGYGYTF.